A selection of T cell receptor beta chains follows, all from one sample in a study of cytomegalovirus exposure and HLA in healthy donors. The protocol was immunoSEQ multiplex PCR, while the TCRdb copy is restricted to in-frame clones and leaves out a portion. This table holds 100,000 to 150,000 clones, 81% found once. Input material: PBMCs. The receptors were gathered from a man between 18 and 29 years old in good health and CMV-seropositive. Each CDR3 is given with its conserved first and last residue. The order of the fields is V gene, D gene, clone size, J gene, CDR3 protein, CDR3 DNA. A D gene is named only where the DNA matches it firmly. Expanded clones get a size class; other rows say once, few or many, or leave the size out.

V gene: TRBV6-6
D gene: TRBD1
clone size: few
J gene: TRBJ1-2
CDR3 protein: CASRDWDRDGYTF
CDR3 DNA: TGTGCCAGCAGGGACTGGGACAGGGATGGCTACACCTTC

V gene: TRBV5-8
D gene: NA
clone size: few
J gene: TRBJ1-6
CDR3 protein: CASRGGQGSPLHF
CDR3 DNA: TGTGCCAGCAGGGGGGGGCAGGGTTCACCCCTCCACTTT

V gene: TRBV2
D gene: NA
clone size: NA
J gene: TRBJ1-1
CDR3 protein: CASSEGAGHTEAFF
CDR3 DNA: TGTGCCAGCAGTGAGGGGGCAGGGCACACTGAAGCTTTCTTT

V gene: TRBV9
D gene: TRBD1
clone size: NA
J gene: TRBJ2-1
CDR3 protein: CASSSTGDEQFF
CDR3 DNA: TGTGCCAGCAGCTCTACAGGGGACGAGCAGTTCTTC

V gene: TRBV5-1
D gene: NA
clone size: NA
J gene: TRBJ2-3
CDR3 protein: CASSLSAGTDTQYF
CDR3 DNA: TGCGCCAGCAGCTTGTCAGCGGGCACAGATACGCAGTATTTT

V gene: TRBV10-1
D gene: NA
clone size: NA
J gene: TRBJ1-4
CDR3 protein: CASSGQGSNEKLFF
CDR3 DNA: TGCGCCAGCAGTGGTCAGGGGTCAAATGAAAAACTGTTTTTT

V gene: TRBV27
D gene: NA
clone size: NA
J gene: TRBJ1-1
CDR3 protein: CASSLRLFSGELREAFF
CDR3 DNA: TGTGCCAGCAGTTTAAGGTTGTTTTCAGGGGAACTAAGAGAAGCTTTCTTT

V gene: TRBV9
D gene: TRBD2
clone size: few
J gene: TRBJ2-7
CDR3 protein: CASSVGSGGTYEQYF
CDR3 DNA: TGTGCCAGCAGCGTAGGGTCGGGGGGTACCTACGAGCAGTACTTC

V gene: TRBV11-2
D gene: TRBD2
clone size: NA
J gene: TRBJ2-3
CDR3 protein: CASSLDLLAGEDTQYF
CDR3 DNA: TGTGCCAGCAGCTTAGATCTGCTAGCGGGGGAAGATACGCAGTATTTT

V gene: TRBV2
D gene: NA
clone size: NA
J gene: TRBJ1-5
CDR3 protein: CASSESFDTSNQPQHF
CDR3 DNA: TGTGCCAGCAGTGAAAGCTTTGACACTAGCAATCAGCCCCAGCATTTT

V gene: TRBV30
D gene: NA
clone size: NA
J gene: TRBJ2-5
CDR3 protein: CAWAKTGWGVQETRYF
CDR3 DNA: TGTGCCTGGGCTAAGACAGGGTGGGGGGTCCAAGAGACCCGGTACTTC

V gene: TRBV5-4
D gene: NA
clone size: NA
J gene: TRBJ2-3
CDR3 protein: CATSSWRGTDTQYF
CDR3 DNA: TGTGCCACCTCGAGCTGGAGGGGCACAGATACGCAGTATTTT

V gene: TRBV2
D gene: TRBD2
clone size: few
J gene: TRBJ2-3
CDR3 protein: CASSDWLAGSTDTQYF
CDR3 DNA: TGTGCCAGCAGTGATTGGCTAGCGGGGTCCACAGATACGCAGTATTTT

V gene: TRBV30
D gene: TRBD2
clone size: once
J gene: TRBJ2-1
CDR3 protein: CAWRFGLAANEQFF
CDR3 DNA: TGTGCCTGGAGATTCGGGCTAGCGGCCAATGAGCAGTTCTTC

V gene: TRBV5-1
D gene: TRBD1
clone size: NA
J gene: TRBJ2-5
CDR3 protein: CASSLADRGGETQYF
CDR3 DNA: TGCGCCAGCAGCTTGGCGGACAGGGGAGGGGAGACCCAGTACTTC

V gene: TRBV25-1
D gene: NA
clone size: NA
J gene: TRBJ2-5
CDR3 protein: CASSSRGLAVETQYF
CDR3 DNA: TGTGCCAGCAGTTCGCGGGGGCTTGCGGTGGAGACCCAGTACTTC

V gene: TRBV7-2
D gene: TRBD1
clone size: NA
J gene: TRBJ2-3
CDR3 protein: CASLMGQEHTDTQYF
CDR3 DNA: TGTGCCAGCCTTATGGGACAGGAGCACACAGATACGCAGTATTTT

V gene: TRBV6-5
D gene: TRBD1
clone size: once
J gene: TRBJ1-2
CDR3 protein: CASSRTGSNYGYTF
CDR3 DNA: TGTGCCAGCAGTCGGACAGGGTCTAACTATGGCTACACCTTC

V gene: TRBV19
D gene: NA
clone size: NA
J gene: TRBJ2-6
CDR3 protein: CASSIMLTGSSGANVLTF
CDR3 DNA: TGTGCCAGTAGTATTATGTTAACAGGGAGCTCTGGGGCCAACGTCCTGACTTTC

V gene: TRBV6-4
D gene: TRBD1
clone size: NA
J gene: TRBJ2-3
CDR3 protein: CASSDSQGADTQYF
CDR3 DNA: TGTGCCAGCAGTGACTCCCAGGGGGCAGATACGCAGTATTTT

V gene: TRBV5-5
D gene: TRBD1
clone size: NA
J gene: TRBJ2-1
CDR3 protein: CASSPSGQILSYNEQFF
CDR3 DNA: TGTGCCAGCAGCCCCTCGGGACAGATCCTCTCCTACAATGAGCAGTTCTTC

V gene: TRBV6-6
D gene: TRBD1
clone size: NA
J gene: TRBJ2-1
CDR3 protein: CASSSLDRVNEQFF
CDR3 DNA: TGTGCCAGCAGTTCCCTGGACAGGGTCAATGAGCAGTTCTTC

V gene: TRBV19
D gene: NA
clone size: NA
J gene: TRBJ2-1
CDR3 protein: CASSMRAEQFF
CDR3 DNA: TGTGCCAGTAGTATGCGAGCTGAGCAGTTCTTC

V gene: TRBV10-3
D gene: NA
clone size: NA
J gene: TRBJ1-1
CDR3 protein: CAIKGAGIDTVNTEAFF
CDR3 DNA: TGTGCCATCAAGGGCGCGGGAATTGACACAGTGAACACTGAAGCTTTCTTT

V gene: TRBV5-1
D gene: TRBD2
clone size: NA
J gene: TRBJ2-7
CDR3 protein: CASSFTPTSGEGYEQYF
CDR3 DNA: TGCGCCAGCAGCTTCACACCAACTAGCGGGGAAGGGTACGAGCAGTACTTC

V gene: TRBV27
D gene: NA
clone size: NA
J gene: TRBJ1-1
CDR3 protein: CASTAEVGNTEAFF
CDR3 DNA: TGTGCCAGCACCGCGGAAGTGGGGAACACTGAAGCTTTCTTT

V gene: TRBV7-6
D gene: TRBD1
clone size: once
J gene: TRBJ1-3
CDR3 protein: CASSLEAGGSGNTIYF
CDR3 DNA: TGTGCCAGCAGCTTAGAGGCAGGGGGCTCTGGAAACACCATATATTTT

V gene: TRBV19
D gene: NA
clone size: NA
J gene: TRBJ2-7
CDR3 protein: CASSSDSRPYEQYF
CDR3 DNA: TGTGCCAGTAGTAGTGACTCCCGACCCTACGAGCAGTACTTC

V gene: TRBV30
D gene: NA
clone size: NA
J gene: TRBJ2-7
CDR3 protein: CAWSDSSYEQYF
CDR3 DNA: TGTGCCTGGAGTGACAGCTCCTACGAGCAGTACTTC

V gene: TRBV5-4
D gene: NA
clone size: NA
J gene: TRBJ1-3
CDR3 protein: CASSFITGASGNTIYF
CDR3 DNA: TGTGCCAGCAGCTTTATCACAGGAGCTTCTGGAAACACCATATATTTT

V gene: TRBV5-4
D gene: NA
clone size: NA
J gene: TRBJ2-2
CDR3 protein: CASSLGQGSGELFF
CDR3 DNA: TGTGCCAGCAGCTTGGGCCAGGGTTCCGGGGAGCTGTTTTTT

V gene: TRBV5-1
D gene: NA
clone size: NA
J gene: TRBJ2-2
CDR3 protein: CASSLSGTGELFF
CDR3 DNA: TGCGCCAGCAGCTTATCAGGGACCGGGGAGCTGTTTTTT

V gene: TRBV4-3
D gene: TRBD1
clone size: NA
J gene: TRBJ1-2
CDR3 protein: CASSQDLAGGDRYTF
CDR3 DNA: TGCGCCAGCAGCCAAGATTTAGCAGGGGGCGATCGCTACACCTTC

V gene: TRBV19
D gene: TRBD1
clone size: NA
J gene: TRBJ1-1
CDR3 protein: CASSRQGPNTEAFF
CDR3 DNA: TGTGCCAGTAGTAGACAGGGGCCCAACACTGAAGCTTTCTTT

V gene: TRBV5-1
D gene: NA
clone size: NA
J gene: TRBJ2-7
CDR3 protein: CASSHHIIQGTGEEQYF
CDR3 DNA: TGCGCCAGCAGTCATCACATAATACAAGGGACTGGTGAGGAGCAGTACTTC

V gene: TRBV5-3
D gene: TRBD1
clone size: few
J gene: TRBJ1-2
CDR3 protein: CARSWTGEEYGYTF
CDR3 DNA: TGTGCCAGAAGCTGGACAGGGGAAGAATATGGCTACACCTTC

V gene: TRBV10-3
D gene: TRBD2
clone size: few
J gene: TRBJ2-7
CDR3 protein: CAAKTSGKYEQYF
CDR3 DNA: TGTGCCGCCAAAACTAGCGGAAAATACGAGCAGTACTTC